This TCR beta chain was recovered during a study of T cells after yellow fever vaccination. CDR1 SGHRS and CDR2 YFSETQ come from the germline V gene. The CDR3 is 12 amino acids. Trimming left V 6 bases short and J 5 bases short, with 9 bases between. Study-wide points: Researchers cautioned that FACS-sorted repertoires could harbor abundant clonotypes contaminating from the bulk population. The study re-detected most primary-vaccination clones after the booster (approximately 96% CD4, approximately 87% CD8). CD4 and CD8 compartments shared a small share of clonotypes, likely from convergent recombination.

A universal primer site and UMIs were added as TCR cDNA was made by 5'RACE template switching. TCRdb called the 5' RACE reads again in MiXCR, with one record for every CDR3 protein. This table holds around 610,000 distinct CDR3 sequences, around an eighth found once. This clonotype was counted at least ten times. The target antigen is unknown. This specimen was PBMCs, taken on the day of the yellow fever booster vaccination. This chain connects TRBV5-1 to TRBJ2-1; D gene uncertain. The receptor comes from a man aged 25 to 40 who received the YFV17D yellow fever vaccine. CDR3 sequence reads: CASIADNNEQFF. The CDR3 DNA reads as TGCGCCAGCATCGCCGACAACAATGAGCAGTTCTTC.